Listed below are T cell receptor beta chains from one sample, sequenced in a study of cytomegalovirus exposure and HLA in healthy donors. Repertoires were generated with immunoSEQ multiplex PCR, while TCRdb's copy carries only in-frame clones and drops some. The table includes under 200,000 clones, about two thirds detected once. The sample consisted of PBMCs. The receptors shown here come from a woman aged 18 to 35 in good health and CMV-seropositive. Both conserved end residues are part of each CDR3. The D gene is left open where the match is weak. Expanded clones get a size class; other rows say once, few or many, or leave the size out.

cdr3_nt cdr3_aa clone_size j_call d_call v_call
TGCGCCAGCAGCCCTGTCGGCTCTGGGGCCAACGTCCTGACTTTC CASSPVGSGANVLTF NA TRBJ2-6 NA TRBV5-1
TGTGCCATCAGTGAGTCGATAATCGGGGATCGGTACAATGAGCAGTTCTTC CAISESIIGDRYNEQFF once TRBJ2-1 NA TRBV10-3
TGTGCCAGCAGTTTCTCGACAGGGGGTCGGGGAGCCCAGCATTTT CASSFSTGGRGAQHF NA TRBJ1-5 TRBD1 TRBV6-6
TGCGCCAGCAGCTTGGCCGGGAACTCCTACAATGAGCAGTTCTTC CASSLAGNSYNEQFF NA TRBJ2-1 NA TRBV5-1
TGTGCCAGCAGGCTCACGAGCTCCTACAATGAGCAGTTCTTC CASRLTSSYNEQFF NA TRBJ2-1 NA TRBV28
TGTGCCAGTAGTTGGACAGGGGGCGGTAATGATGAGCAGTTCTTC CASSWTGGGNDEQFF NA TRBJ2-1 TRBD1 TRBV19
TGTGCCAGCAGCTTGCATTTGGCGGGAGGAAGGGGCTACGAGCAGTACTTC CASSLHLAGGRGYEQYF NA TRBJ2-7 TRBD2 TRBV5-6
TGTGCCAGCAGCTTATTTGCGGGCCAGGGCTACACCTTC CASSLFAGQGYTF NA TRBJ1-2 NA TRBV7-9
TGTGCCAGCAGCGTTACCGGGACAGGGGGTTACGAGCAGTACTTC CASSVTGTGGYEQYF once TRBJ2-7 TRBD1 TRBV6-5
TGCGCCAGCAGCTTGGCGGCCGGGACAGGGAATGAAAAACTGTTTTTT CASSLAAGTGNEKLFF NA TRBJ1-4 TRBD1 TRBV5-1
TGTGCCAGCAGTTACAATGGTCCGAGCAACACCATATATTTT CASSYNGPSNTIYF NA TRBJ1-3 NA TRBV6-5
TGTGCCAGCAGCTTGACAGGGGGCAATCAGCCCCAGCATTTT CASSLTGGNQPQHF NA TRBJ1-5 TRBD1 TRBV7-2
TGTGCCAGTAGTATTCACTCACTTCTAGGCTTGAACACTGAAGCTTTCTTT CASSIHSLLGLNTEAFF NA TRBJ1-1 NA TRBV19
TGTGCCTGGAGTGTACATACAGGGGACTACGAGCAGTACTTC CAWSVHTGDYEQYF NA TRBJ2-7 TRBD1 TRBV30
TGTGCCTGGAAGAGGGAGATTCTTGCTGAAGCTTTCTTT CAWKREILAEAFF NA TRBJ1-1 NA TRBV30
TGTGCCAGTAGTCCCCAAAGGGGGCGGGCTTTCTTT CASSPQRGRAFF NA TRBJ1-1 TRBD1 TRBV19
TGTGCCAGCAGCCGTCCGGGCTCTGGAAACACCATATATTTT CASSRPGSGNTIYF NA TRBJ1-3 NA TRBV7-9
TGCGCCAGCAGCGAACAGGGGCATAGCAATCAGCCCCAGCATTTT CASSEQGHSNQPQHF NA TRBJ1-5 TRBD1 TRBV5-1
TGTGCCAGCAAGGGGGACAGGGCAAACATTCAGTACTTC CASKGDRANIQYF NA TRBJ2-4 TRBD1 TRBV2
TGTGCCAGCAGTGAATCCCATACAGCTCCAGAGCAGCCCCAGCATTTT CASSESHTAPEQPQHF NA TRBJ1-5 NA TRBV2
TGTGCCAGCAGTTTCTTACACCACAATGAGCAGTTCTTC CASSFLHHNEQFF NA TRBJ2-1 NA TRBV28
TGTGCCAGTCGTCCGAGCCTGAACACCATATATTTT CASRPSLNTIYF NA TRBJ1-3 NA TRBV6-5
TGTGCCAGCAACCCACTAGCGGGTATCTACAATGAGCAGTTCTTC CASNPLAGIYNEQFF few TRBJ2-1 TRBD2 TRBV7-3
TGTGCCACCAGGTCGGTATCGGGGAGTCTCTACGAGCAGTACTTC CATRSVSGSLYEQYF NA TRBJ2-7 NA TRBV6-5
TGTGCCAGCGGAGCTTTCCCCCCCTACAATGAGCAGTTCTTC CASGAFPPYNEQFF NA TRBJ2-1 NA TRBV6-5
TGTGCCATCAGTGAGTCGAAAGGTTTAAGCGAGGGGGCAGTCCCTACCTTC CAISESKGLSEGAVPTF NA TRBJ2-7 TRBD1 TRBV10-3
TGTGCCATCAGGGGCCCCTTGATCGGACAGCACTCTGGAAACACCATATATTTT CAIRGPLIGQHSGNTIYF NA TRBJ1-3 NA TRBV10-3
TGTGCCAGCAGCGATGGGACTAGCGGGAGCAATGAGCAGTTCTTC CASSDGTSGSNEQFF few TRBJ2-1 TRBD2 TRBV9
TGTGCCAGCAGCGTAGAAGCAGGGTATGGCTACACCTTC CASSVEAGYGYTF NA TRBJ1-2 NA TRBV9
TGTGCCAGCAGTTACGCGACAGGGTCCTACGAGCAGTACTTC CASSYATGSYEQYF few TRBJ2-7 TRBD1 TRBV6-5
TGTGCCAGCAGTGTCGATGAAAAACTGTTTTTT CASSVDEKLFF NA TRBJ1-4 NA TRBV2
TGTGCCACCCCTACTGAAGAAGCTTTCTTT CATPTEEAFF NA TRBJ1-1 NA TRBV27
TGTGCCAGCAGTTCTAGCGGCCCAGGGGAGTATTTT CASSSSGPGEYF few TRBJ2-3 NA TRBV2
TGTGCCAGCAGCGTTTCCAGCGGTAACACTGAAGCTTTCTTT CASSVSSGNTEAFF NA TRBJ1-1 NA TRBV9
TGTGCCAGCAGCTTAACCCATCTCGGAGGGGATGAGCAGTTCTTC CASSLTHLGGDEQFF few TRBJ2-1 NA TRBV7-3
TGTGCCTCCCGGCATACAGCCTACGAGCAGTACTTC CASRHTAYEQYF NA TRBJ2-7 NA TRBV10-3
TGTGCCAGCGTTTTGACAGGGGGCGTTGGTGAAGCTTTCTTT CASVLTGGVGEAFF NA TRBJ1-1 TRBD1 TRBV7-6
TGCGCCAGCAGCGTAGGGGGTGAGCAGTTCTTC CASSVGGEQFF NA TRBJ2-1 NA TRBV5-1
TGTGCCAGCAGCATCGTCGGCGGGAGCACAGATACGCAGTATTTT CASSIVGGSTDTQYF NA TRBJ2-3 NA TRBV7-2
TGTGCCAGCAGCCCAGCGGGGAGAGGGGAGCAGTTCTTC CASSPAGRGEQFF NA TRBJ2-1 TRBD2 TRBV7-3